Following are 27 T cell receptor beta chains from one sample sequenced in a study of T-cell memory formation after mild COVID-19. In TCRdb, the 5' RACE reads were re-called with MiXCR into one record per CDR3 protein. This table holds about 340,000 distinct CDR3 sequences, around an eighth found once. Sequenced sample: PBMCs or a T cell subset sorted from them (not recorded which). The receptors originated from a man aged 18 to 30 who had mild COVID-19 (a few samples of this study predate the infection). Cell type and time point are not known.

The J gene is TRBJ2-1, the V gene TRBV29-1, with D maybe TRBD2 (5 bases). This CDR3 is built from 13 residues. Trimming took off 3 bases at V and 8 bases at J, with 14 bases between the two ends. CDR1 SQVTM and CDR2 ANQGSEA come from the germline V gene. CDR3 amino acids: CSVDGGGAHEQFF. The DNA for the CDR3 is TGCAGCGTTGACGGAGGCGGAGCGCATGAGCAGTTCTTC.

V usage is TRBV5-1 and J usage is TRBJ1-2, with D possibly TRBD1 on 6 matching bases. V was trimmed by 3 bases and J by 1 base, leaving 10 bases between them. The CDR3 is made up of 14 amino acids. CDR1 and CDR2 from the germline V gene are SGHRS and YFSETQ. The CDR3 DNA reads TGCGCCAGCAGCTGGACAGCATTTAACTATGGCTACACCTTC. This sequence encodes CASSWTAFNYGYTF.

This clonotype was recorded a few times. The chain carries TRBV24-1 and TRBJ2-5; D gene uncertain. The CDR3 consists of 14 residues. Germline V lookup: CDR1 KGHDR, CDR2 SFDVKD. Trimming shortened V by 3 bases and J by 5 bases, and 12 bases separated the two germline ends. CDR3 sequence reads: CATSDNWEDETQYF. In DNA, the CDR3 is TGTGCCACCAGTGATAACTGGGAAGACGAGACCCAGTACTTC.

This clonotype was detected many times. V gene TRBV7-3 combines with J gene TRBJ2-4; D is undetermined. Germline CDR1 SGHTA, CDR2 FQGTGA. CDR3 length: 14 amino acids. Trimming took 2 bases from V and 0 from J, leaving 5 bases between them. The CDR3 DNA reads TGTGCCAGCAGCTTAGGGCCAGCCAAAAACATTCAGTACTTC. This encodes CASSLGPAKNIQYF.

The chain has TRBV6-6 and TRBJ2-7, with 10 bases lining up with TRBD1. The germline gives CDR1 MNHNY, CDR2 SVGAGI (reference sequence). The CDR3 is made up of 14 amino acids. The CDR3 DNA sequence: TGTGCATCAGACTTTGGGGACAGGGGCTACGAGCAGTACTTC. This gives the protein CASDFGDRGYEQYF.

This clonotype showed up just a few times. DNA of the CDR3: TGCGCCAGCGGAAGACAACCGCAGGGAACCGGGGAGCTGTTTTTT. The encoded protein is CASGRQPQGTGELFF. The gene calls are TRBV5-1 and TRBJ2-2, with D perhaps matching TRBD1 (5 bases). The length of the CDR3 is 15 residues. Germline lookup yields CDR1 SGHRS and CDR2 YFSETQ. The V gene lost 7 bases and the J gene lost 5 bases, with 18 bases spanning the gap. Full variable domain (missing parts from reference TRBV5-1 and TRBJ2-2): KAGVTQTPRYLIKTRGQQVTLSCSPISGHRSVSWYQQTPGQGLQFLFEYFSETQRNKGNFPGRFSGRQFSNSRSEMNVSTLELGDSALYLCASGRQPQGTGELFFGEGSRLTVL.

With respect to this clonotype: Being one base from a much bigger clone, this may be a read error. The chain couples TRBV5-1 to TRBJ1-1, with D perhaps matching TRBD1 (6 bases). The CDR3 has 14 amino acids. Germline CDR1 and CDR2: SGHRS and YFSETQ. The V and J ends lost 0 bases and 1 base respectively, with 7 bases between them. DNA for the CDR3: TGCGCCAGCAGCTTGGACAGGGCGAACACTGAAGCTTTCTTT. Amino acid sequence: CASSLDRANTEAFF.

This clonotype was found a few times. The chain uses TRBV7-6 and TRBJ2-1; D may be TRBD1 or TRBD2 (6 bases each). The germline CDR1 and CDR2 sequences are SGHVS and FNYEAQ. V was pared by 1 base and J by 0 bases, with 16 bases between. The CDR3 is 18 residues long. The CDR3 spells CASSLEVTGAFSYNEQFF. CDR3 bases: TGTGCCAGCAGCTTAGAGGTAACGGGGGCCTTCTCCTACAATGAGCAGTTCTTC.

The chain carries TRBV12-3 or TRBV12-4 and TRBJ2-3, with D possibly matching TRBD2 (6 bases). V lost 4 bases and J lost 1, with 6 bases in between. This CDR3 is 13 amino acids long. The DNA for the CDR3 is TGTGCCAGCAGTTGGAGGGGCACAGATACGCAGTATTTT. Its protein product is CASSWRGTDTQYF.

This clonotype was recorded many times. The rearrangement links TRBV3-1 to TRBJ2-7, with 11 bases lining up with TRBD1. This CDR3 is 18 amino acids long. CDR1 LGHDT and CDR2 YNNKEL come from the germline V gene (reference sequence). V was clipped by 1 base and J by 4 bases; unmatched bases: 12. The CDR3 region is CASSQGPIGQGARYEQYV. The CDR3 DNA sequence: TGTGCCAGCAGCCAAGGACCGATAGGACAGGGGGCGCGGTACGAGCAGTACGTC.

Only a few counts were recorded for this clonotype. The chain couples TRBV5-1 to TRBJ2-4; TRBD2 is a possible D gene (6 bases). Trimming shortened V by 2 bases and J by 9 bases, and 15 bases separated the two germline ends. In germline, CDR1 is SGHRS, CDR2 YFSETQ. This CDR3 is built from 14 residues. The CDR3 bases are TGCGCCAGCAGCTTTGAACACAGGCGGGGCATTCAGTACTTC. Protein product: CASSFEHRRGIQYF.

Only a few counts were recorded for this clonotype. The chain uses TRBV7-9 and TRBJ2-4; 11 bases map to TRBD1. The CDR3 spans 16 residues. V shed 5 bases and J 7 bases; nucleotides not matched to a gene: 10. Germline values: CDR1 SEHNR, CDR2 FQNEAQ (reference sequence). The CDR3 is CASSDPGQGDLNIQYF. CDR3 DNA: TGTGCCAGCAGCGATCCGGGACAGGGGGATTTGAACATTCAGTACTTC.

The genes are TRBV7-2 and TRBJ1-1, with TRBD1 identical over 7 bases. The CDR3 is 14 residues long. Germline trimming cut 5 bases from V and 11 bases from J; bases unmatched to any gene: 14. Germline V gene lookup returns CDR1 SGHTA and CDR2 FQGNSA. This CDR3 reads CASSPSRDSWRAFF. In DNA, the CDR3 is TGTGCCAGCAGCCCTAGCCGGGACAGCTGGAGGGCTTTCTTT.

There are a few counts of this clonotype. The chain couples TRBV11-2 to TRBJ1-1; D is uncertain. This CDR3 is built from 12 residues. CDR1 is SGHAT, CDR2 FQNNGV, per germline. Trimming pared 2 bases from V and 7 bases from J, leaving 8 bases between. This CDR3 is CASSLSGVEAFF. The CDR3 bases are TGTGCCAGCAGCTTATCTGGGGTTGAAGCTTTCTTT. Full variable domain (rest looked up from reference TRBV11-2 and TRBJ1-1): EAGVAQSPRYKIIEKRQSVAFWCNPISGHATLYWYQQILGQGPKLLIQFQNNGVVDDSQLPKDRFSAERLKGVDSTLKIQPAKLEDSAVYLCASSLSGVEAFFGQGTRLTVV.

This clonotype came up a few times. V usage is TRBV12-3 or TRBV12-4 and J usage is TRBJ2-2; 7 bases are a match to TRBD1. The CDR3 has 14 amino acids. Trimming took 6 bases from V and 5 from J; bases not matched to a gene: 6. CDR3 bases: TGTGCCAGCAGGGGAGACAGGGTAACCGGGGAGCTGTTTTTT. It translates to CASRGDRVTGELFF.

The chain employs TRBV6-5 and TRBJ1-3, with D perhaps matching TRBD1 (6 bases). The germline CDR1 and CDR2 sequences are MNHEY and SVGAGI. Between the trimmed V and J ends, which lost 4 bases and 4 bases, there was a span of 11 bases. The length of the CDR3 is 14 residues. CDR3 sequence reads: CASSSGAAGNTIYF. The CDR3 DNA is TGTGCCAGCAGTTCAGGGGCTGCGGGAAACACCATATATTTT.

The CDR3 nucleotides are TGCGCCAGCAGCTTGTGGAGGACAGATACGCAGTATTTT. Protein: CASSLWRTDTQYF. J is TRBJ2-3 and V is TRBV5-1; tentative D call: TRBD2 (5 bases). Deletions cut 1 base from V and 3 bases from J, with 6 bases between. This CDR3 has 13 amino acids. The V gene's germline CDR1 is SGHRS and CDR2 YFSETQ.

This clonotype occurred many times. The chain links TRBV29-1 to TRBJ2-1, with D possibly being TRBD1 or TRBD2 (5 bases each). This CDR3 comprises 17 residues. The V and J ends lost 1 base and 0 bases respectively, with 16 bases between them. Germline V CDR1 and CDR2: SQVTM, ANQGSEA. CDR3 loop: CSVEGYLARGSYNEQFF. The DNA of the CDR3 is TGCAGCGTTGAAGGCTATCTCGCGAGGGGCTCCTACAATGAGCAGTTCTTC.

Only a few counts were recorded for this clonotype. J is TRBJ1-6 and V is TRBV11-3; no clear D. This CDR3 spans 13 amino acids. The germline V and J ends were trimmed by 1 base and 8 bases, with 6 bases remaining between them. The V gene's germline CDR1 is SGHNT and CDR2 YENEEA. The CDR3 region is CASSLVADSPLHF. The CDR3 region has the DNA TGTGCCAGCAGCTTAGTCGCGGATTCACCCCTCCACTTT.

The chain recombines TRBV10-3 with TRBJ2-5; TRBD2 is a possible D gene (5 bases). V lost 0 bases to trimming and J lost 3 bases, with 11 bases between them. The germline V gene has CDR1 ENHRY and CDR2 SYGVKD. The CDR3 is made up of 15 amino acids. CDR3 DNA sequence: TGTGCCATCAGTGAGTCGACATTCGGGGAAGAGACCCAGTACTTC. It translates to CAISESTFGEETQYF.

The J gene is TRBJ1-5, the V gene TRBV9, with D perhaps TRBD1 (5 bases). Trimming left V 4 bases short and J 4 bases short, with 12 bases between. Germline loops: CDR1 SGDLS, CDR2 YYNGEE. The CDR3 runs to 14 residues. This chain's CDR3 is CASSRGAGNQPQHF. As DNA, the CDR3 is TGTGCCAGCAGCCGTGGGGCAGGGAATCAGCCCCAGCATTTT. Combining the CDR3 with reference TRBV9 and TRBJ1-5 gives the whole variable domain DSGVTQTPKHLITATGQRVTLRCSPRSGDLSVYWYQQSLDQGLQFLIQYYNGEERAKGNILERFSAQQFPDLHSELNLSSLELGDSALYFCASSRGAGNQPQHFGDGTRLSIL.

The chain combines TRBV4-3 with TRBJ1-4; D is undetermined. Per the germline V gene, CDR1 is LGHNA and CDR2 is YSLEER. V was cut by 2 bases and J by 7 bases, with 14 bases left in between. The CDR3 loop spans 15 amino acids. CDR3 protein: CASSQSRLGSEKLFF. CDR3 DNA sequence: TGCGCCAGCAGCCAATCGAGGCTGGGGAGTGAAAAACTGTTTTTT.

This chain uses TRBV20-1 with TRBJ2-7, with 14 bases that match TRBD2. The CDR3 has 14 residues. Germline CDR1 is DFQATT and CDR2 is SNEGSKA (reference sequence). Germline trimming cut 3 bases from V and 7 bases from J; bases unmatched to any gene: 5. The CDR3 DNA sequence: TGCAGTGCTAGGGGGACTAGCGGGGGTAGGGAGCAGTACGTC. Encoded protein: CSARGTSGGREQYV.

The chain recombines TRBV9 with TRBJ2-2; TRBD2 matches 10 bases. V dropped 3 bases and J dropped 6; count of bases not matched to a gene: 5. The CDR3 contains 15 residues. The V gene's germline CDR1 is SGDLS and CDR2 YYNGEE. CDR3 in amino acids: CASSARTSGAGELFF. DNA of the CDR3: TGTGCCAGCAGCGCACGGACTAGCGGCGCCGGGGAGCTGTTTTTT. Full variable domain (missing parts from reference TRBV9 and TRBJ2-2): DSGVTQTPKHLITATGQRVTLRCSPRSGDLSVYWYQQSLDQGLQFLIQYYNGEERAKGNILERFSAQQFPDLHSELNLSSLELGDSALYFCASSARTSGAGELFFGEGSRLTVL.

V gene TRBV7-2 combines with J gene TRBJ1-3, with D unresolved. Germline V lookup: CDR1 SGHTA, CDR2 FQGNSA. V was trimmed by 4 bases and J by 0 bases, leaving 7 bases between them. The CDR3 runs 14 residues. The CDR3 region has the DNA TGTGCCAGCAGCTCCGGGTTCTCTGGAAACACCATATATTTT. Protein product: CASSSGFSGNTIYF.

J is TRBJ2-4 and V is TRBV9; D may be TRBD2 (7 bases). Trimming removed 0 bases from V and 4 bases from J, with 17 bases in between. Germline CDR1 and CDR2: SGDLS and YYNGEE. The CDR3 extends over 17 amino acids. CDR3 region: CASSVEGGSGSKNIQYF. DNA for the CDR3: TGTGCCAGCAGCGTAGAGGGGGGGTCGGGCTCGAAAAACATTCAGTACTTC.

In its sample, this clonotype was seen many times. V usage is TRBV24-1 and J usage is TRBJ1-1; 9 positions match TRBD1. There are 19 residues in the CDR3. The V segment lost 4 bases and the J segment 2 bases; nucleotides outside the gene matches: 16. Germline V CDR1 and CDR2: KGHDR, SFDVKD. The CDR3 DNA is TGTGCCACCAGTGACTTCGGGACAGGGAACCCCACACCAAACACTGAAGCTTTCTTT. Encoded protein: CATSDFGTGNPTPNTEAFF.